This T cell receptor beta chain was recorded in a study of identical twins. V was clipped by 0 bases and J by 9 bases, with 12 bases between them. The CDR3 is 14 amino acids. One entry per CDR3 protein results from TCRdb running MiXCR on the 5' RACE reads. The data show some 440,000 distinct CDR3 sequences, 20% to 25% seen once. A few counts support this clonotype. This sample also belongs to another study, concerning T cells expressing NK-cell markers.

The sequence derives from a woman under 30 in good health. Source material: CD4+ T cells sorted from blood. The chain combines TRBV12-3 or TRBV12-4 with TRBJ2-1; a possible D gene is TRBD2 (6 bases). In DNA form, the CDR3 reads TGTGCCAGCAGTTTAGCTACAGGAGGGAGTGAGCAGTTCTTC. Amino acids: CASSLATGGSEQFF.